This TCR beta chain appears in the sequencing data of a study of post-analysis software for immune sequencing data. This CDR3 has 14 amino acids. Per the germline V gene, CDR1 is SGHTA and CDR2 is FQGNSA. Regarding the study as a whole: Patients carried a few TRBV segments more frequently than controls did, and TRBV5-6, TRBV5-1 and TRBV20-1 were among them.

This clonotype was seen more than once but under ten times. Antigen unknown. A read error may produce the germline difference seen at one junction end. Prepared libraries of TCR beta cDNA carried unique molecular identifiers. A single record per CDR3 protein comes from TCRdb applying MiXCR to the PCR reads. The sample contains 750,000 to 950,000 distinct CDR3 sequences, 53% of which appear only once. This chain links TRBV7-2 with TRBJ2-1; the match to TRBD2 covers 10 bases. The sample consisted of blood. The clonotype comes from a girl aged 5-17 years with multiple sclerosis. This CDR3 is CASSRAGGRNGQFF. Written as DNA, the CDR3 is TGTGCCAGCAGCCGAGCGGGAGGGCGAAATGGGCAGTTCTTC.